This TCR beta chain is from a study of blood T cell repertoires in COVID-19. Whole-study context: Samples representing acute and convalescent COVID-19 were sourced from the United States, Italy and Spain. T cells, B-cell-depleted T cells, or PBMCs provided the cDNA or gDNA that served as material.

As handled by the study authors: How many nucleated cells were present was estimated from reference gene primer amplification. Generated by immunoSEQ multiplex PCR, the TCRdb table keeps only in-frame clones and is missing some. The V and J calls and the clone size are those of that table, but D and trimming were determined from the DNA. The sample has 200,000 to 300,000 clones, 75% to 90% seen once. The clonotype comes from a woman aged 40-49 years who had recovered from COVID-19. The specimen sequenced was peripheral blood.

The CDR3 sequence: CASSQSGSNTEAFF. CDR3 nucleotide sequence: TGTGCCAGCAGCCAATCCGGTTCAAACACTGAAGCTTTCTTT. The V gene is TRBV3-1 (or the pseudogene TRBV3-2), the J gene TRBJ1-1; D gene unclear. Germline V gene sequence: CDR1 LGHDT, CDR2 YNNKEL (reference sequence). V lost 2 bases to trimming and J lost 2 bases, with 9 bases between them. The CDR3 is made up of 14 amino acids.